This TCR beta chain derives from a study of T-cell memory formation after mild COVID-19. The length of the CDR3 is 14 residues. Per germline, CDR1 ENHRY and CDR2 SYGVKD. V was clipped by 9 bases and J by 7 bases; unmatched bases: 5. One entry per CDR3 protein, called by TCRdb with MiXCR from the 5' RACE reads. This table holds 450,000 to 700,000 distinct CDR3 sequences, about a sixth found once. The sample was PBMCs or a T cell subset sorted from them (not recorded which). The rearrangement links TRBV10-3 to TRBJ2-1; the match to TRBD2 covers 14 bases. The TCR originated in an adult woman who had mild COVID-19 (a few samples of this study predate the infection). Cell type and time point are not known. CDR3 nucleotides: TGTGCCATGGGGACTAGCGGGAGTTTGAATGAGCAGTTCTTC. It yields the protein CAMGTSGSLNEQFF.